This TCR beta chain was recorded in a study of T cells after yellow fever vaccination. Using its own MiXCR run on the 5' RACE reads, TCRdb lists one record per CDR3 protein. This sample has 95,000 to 150,000 distinct CDR3 sequences, with 7.4% found just once. The clonotype comes from a young man who received the YFV17D yellow fever vaccine. This specimen consisted of CD4+ T cells sorted from PBMCs, obtained around 10 days after the first yellow fever vaccination.

CDR3 residues: CASRTELLAKNIQYF. CDR3 nucleotide sequence: TGTGCCAGCCGGACAGAACTGTTAGCCAAAAACATTCAGTACTTC. J is TRBJ2-4 and V is TRBV2; D might be TRBD1 (6 bases). The CDR3 covers 15 residues. From germline, CDR1 is SNHLY and CDR2 FYNNEI. V gave up 8 bases and J gave up 0 bases, with 14 bases separating them.